Listed below are T cell receptor beta chains from one sample, sequenced in a study of shared clonotypes between healthy human individuals. Using immunoSEQ multiplex PCR, the repertoire was profiled, and TCRdb retains in-frame clones only, with some absent. The top ten hold approximately 0.39% of the sample, which has fewer than 3 million clones, 85% to 95% seen once. The source material was naive CD4+ T cells from PBMCs. The receptors originated from a man aged 18 to 30 in good health. Some clones in this sample may be carry-over from other donors' samples. Both conserved end residues are part of each CDR3. The order of the fields is V gene, J gene, clone size, D gene, CDR3 protein, CDR3 DNA. D genes are given only for firm matches. Clone size is not always given. Where it is, it says once, few, many or a class for expanded clones.

TRBV19	TRBJ2-2	once	TRBD2	CASSSRLAGTGELFF	TGTGCCAGTAGTTCAAGACTAGCGGGCACCGGGGAGCTGTTTTTT
TRBV30	TRBJ1-5	.	.	CAWSPGIRSNQPQHF	TGTGCCTGGAGTCCGGGGATAAGGAGCAATCAGCCCCAGCATTTT
TRBV7-9	TRBJ2-7	.	.	CASSPGRWAPYEQYF	TGTGCCAGCAGCCCGGGACGGTGGGCCCCCTACGAGCAGTACTTC
TRBV28	TRBJ2-7	.	TRBD1	CASSSGTGQREQYF	TGTGCCAGCAGTTCCGGGACAGGGCAACGCGAGCAGTACTTC
TRBV4-3	TRBJ2-5	.	.	CASSPQQTVQETQYF	TGCGCCAGCAGCCCCCAGCAGACAGTCCAAGAGACCCAGTACTTC
TRBV9	TRBJ1-2	.	.	CASSVDSNYGYTF	TGTGCCAGCAGCGTCGACAGTAACTATGGCTACACCTTC
TRBV19	TRBJ1-1	.	.	CASTPGRGWNTEAFF	TGTGCCAGTACCCCCGGCAGGGGATGGAACACTGAAGCTTTCTTT
TRBV19	TRBJ2-1	.	.	CASKGSGGHRVEQFF	TGTGCCAGTAAGGGGTCCGGGGGTCATCGCGTTGAGCAGTTCTTC
TRBV5-1	TRBJ2-7	.	TRBD2	CASSMEGASGNEQYF	TGCGCCAGCAGCATGGAGGGGGCTAGCGGGAACGAGCAGTACTTC
TRBV5-1	TRBJ2-1	.	.	CASSSSGRAYNEQFF	TGCGCCAGCAGCTCCTCCGGCCGCGCCTACAATGAGCAGTTCTTC
TRBV30	TRBJ2-5	.	.	CAWWGREETQYF	TGTGCCTGGTGGGGCAGGGAAGAGACCCAGTACTTC
TRBV7-3	TRBJ2-1	.	.	CASSLYGGGFSSYNEQFF	TGTGCCAGCAGCTTATACGGGGGAGGTTTCAGCTCCTACAATGAGCAGTTCTTC
TRBV7-2	TRBJ2-5	.	.	CASSLGGEERETQYF	TGTGCCAGCAGCTTAGGGGGAGAGGAGAGAGAGACCCAGTACTTC
TRBV5-1	TRBJ2-2	.	.	CASSLSGSGELFF	TGCGCCAGCAGCTTGTCAGGGTCTGGGGAGCTGTTTTTT
TRBV5-1	TRBJ2-1	.	TRBD1	CASSLAPGQGYNEQFF	TGCGCCAGCAGCTTGGCCCCGGGACAGGGATACAATGAGCAGTTCTTC
TRBV4-1	TRBJ1-4	.	TRBD1	CASSQPGQGVGKLFF	TGCGCCAGCAGCCAACCGGGACAGGGAGTGGGAAAACTGTTTTTT
TRBV19	TRBJ2-3	.	TRBD2	CASRLGLANTDTQYF	TGTGCCAGTAGGCTCGGACTAGCGAACACAGATACGCAGTATTTT
TRBV6-6	TRBJ2-5	once	.	CASRDRTKQETQYF	TGTGCCAGCAGGGACCGGACTAAACAAGAGACCCAGTACTTC
TRBV2	TRBJ2-1	.	TRBD1	CASSGTGLGEQFF	TGTGCCAGCTCCGGGACAGGGTTGGGGGAGCAGTTCTTC